This is a list of T cell receptor beta chains from one sample in a study of blood T cell repertoires in COVID-19. Libraries were prepared by immunoSEQ multiplex PCR; TCRdb keeps only in-frame clonotypes and omits some of them. The table records 180,000 or so clones, approximately 80% of them present only once. Sequencing was done on a sample of PBMCs or T cells enriched from blood (not recorded which). The receptors stem from a man aged 60-69 years who had been exposed to COVID-19. Both conserved end residues are part of each CDR3. D genes are given only for firm matches. The size entry is marked missing in some rows and otherwise reads once, few, many or a size class.

TRBJ2-1 | TRBV19 | NA | TRBD2 | CASSTFLAGAIYNEQFF | TGTGCCAGTAGTACTTTTCTAGCGGGAGCCATCTACAATGAGCAGTTCTTC
TRBJ2-7 | TRBV7-5 | few | NA | CVRSPHRENYEQYF | TGTGTCAGAAGCCCCCATCGGGAGAACTACGAGCAGTACTTC
TRBJ1-1 | TRBV12-3/TRBV12-4 | once | NA | CASIEGGDTEAFF | TGTGCCAGCATCGAGGGGGGGGACACTGAAGCTTTCTTT
TRBJ2-7 | TRBV6-5 | NA | NA | CASSYQDRSYEQYF | TGTGCCAGCAGTTACCAGGACAGATCCTACGAGCAGTACTTC
TRBJ2-7 | TRBV6-5 | once | TRBD2 | CASRRLLGGSEQYF | TGTGCCAGCAGGCGCCTTTTGGGAGGGTCGGAGCAGTACTTC
TRBJ2-3 | TRBV19 | few | TRBD2 | CASTGAGGAGGTQYF | TGTGCCAGTACCGGAGCGGGAGGGGCAGGCGGTACGCAGTATTTT
TRBJ2-3 | TRBV9 | NA | TRBD2 | CASRAGGLAEDTQYF | TGTGCCAGCAGGGCCGGGGGACTAGCAGAAGATACGCAGTATTTT
TRBJ2-1 | TRBV7-8 | NA | NA | CASSRTASNEQFF | TGTGCCAGCAGCCGGACAGCCTCGAATGAGCAGTTCTTC
TRBJ2-1 | TRBV5-4 | NA | TRBD1 | CASSGQGALYNEQFF | TGTGCCAGCAGCGGACAGGGGGCCCTGTACAATGAGCAGTTCTTC
TRBJ2-7 | TRBV7-8 | NA | NA | CASAEASSYEQYF | TGTGCCAGCGCGGAGGCGAGCTCCTACGAGCAGTACTTC
TRBJ1-5 | TRBV25-1 | many | NA | CASSATGQPNQPQHF | TGTGCCAGCAGTGCAACAGGACAACCCAATCAGCCCCAGCATTTT
TRBJ1-5 | TRBV27 | NA | TRBD1 | CASREDKGTGLYSNQPQHF | TGTGCCAGCAGAGAAGACAAAGGGACAGGACTTTATAGCAATCAGCCCCAGCATTTT
TRBJ2-4 | TRBV6-5 | once | TRBD1 | CASRGTGKDIQYF | TGTGCCAGCAGGGGGACAGGGAAGGACATTCAGTACTTC
TRBJ2-1 | TRBV18 | NA | NA | CASSSDRNNEQFF | TGTGCCAGCTCATCAGACAGGAACAATGAGCAGTTCTTC
TRBJ2-1 | TRBV5-1 | NA | TRBD1 | CASSLPGQGFAEQFF | TGCGCCAGCAGCTTACCGGGACAGGGGTTTGCTGAGCAGTTCTTC
TRBJ2-7 | TRBV19 | NA | TRBD1 | CASSIERQGVSYEQYF | TGTGCCAGTAGTATAGAACGACAGGGGGTCTCCTACGAGCAGTACTTC
TRBJ2-1 | TRBV19 | NA | NA | CASSRGDEQFF | TGTGCCAGTAGCAGGGGAGATGAGCAGTTCTTC
TRBJ2-1 | TRBV27 | NA | TRBD1 | CASSRPKGTGSYNEQFF | TGTGCCAGCAGTCGTCCCAAGGGGACAGGCTCCTACAATGAGCAGTTCTTC
TRBJ2-7 | TRBV3-1/TRBV3-2 | NA | TRBD1 | CASRPSKDTGTGDEQYF | TGTGCCAGCCGCCCATCAAAAGATACCGGGACAGGGGACGAGCAGTACTTC
TRBJ2-7 | TRBV5-1 | NA | TRBD2 | CASSFSSGRRSSYEQYF | TGCGCCAGCAGCTTCTCTAGCGGGAGGAGGAGCTCCTACGAGCAGTACTTC
TRBJ2-7 | TRBV2 | NA | NA | CASGGGSPGEQYF | TGTGCCAGCGGTGGGGGCAGCCCAGGGGAGCAGTACTTC
TRBJ2-1 | TRBV6-5 | NA | NA | CASTSRRYNEQFF | TGTGCCAGCACTTCCCGCAGGTACAATGAGCAGTTCTTC
TRBJ2-1 | TRBV9 | NA | TRBD2 | CASSWRIAGEGEQFF | TGTGCCAGCAGCTGGAGGATAGCGGGAGAAGGTGAGCAGTTCTTC
TRBJ2-1 | TRBV28 | NA | NA | CASSPRRGQFF | TGTGCCAGCAGTCCCCGGAGGGGGCAGTTCTTC